These 27 T cell receptor beta chains were sequenced from one sample in a study of blood T cell repertoires in COVID-19. Assay: immunoSEQ multiplex PCR; the TCRdb copy retains only in-frame clones and omits some. The data contain tens of thousands of clones, more than 75% of them singletons. Sequencing used peripheral blood. Receptors originate from a woman of 80 years or more with acute or convalescent COVID-19.

In DNA, the CDR3 is TGTGCCAGCAGCGTACCCCGAGGGACTAGCCGGTTCACCTACAATGAGCAGTTCTTC. This sequence encodes CASSVPRGTSRFTYNEQFF. This chain links TRBV9 with TRBJ2-1; TRBD2 matches 9 bases. CDR1 and CDR2 (germline): SGDLS, YYNGEE. The length of the CDR3 is 19 residues. V shed 1 base and J 2 bases; nucleotides not matched to a gene: 13.

CDR3 sequence reads: CASSWGGGTDTQYF. The CDR3 DNA reads as TGTGCCAGCAGCTGGGGGGGAGGCACAGATACGCAGTATTTT. The chain links TRBV5-8 to TRBJ2-3; TRBD2 matches at 7 bases. Germline trimming cut 3 bases from V and 1 base from J; bases unmatched to any gene: 2. The CDR3 is made up of 14 amino acids. Looked up from germline, CDR1 is SGHTS and CDR2 is YDEGEE.

The genes are TRBV4-1 and TRBJ2-7; 9 positions match TRBD1. There are 15 residues in the CDR3. Germline trimming cut 1 base from V and 2 bases from J; bases unmatched to any gene: 3. From germline, CDR1 is MGHRA and CDR2 YSYEKL. CDR3 nucleotide sequence: TGCGCCAGCAGCCAAGTTGGGACAGGGCCCTACGAGCAGTACTTC. Translation gives CASSQVGTGPYEQYF.

The CDR3: CASSRQTNTGELFF. DNA for the CDR3: TGTGCCAGTAGTAGACAAACGAACACCGGGGAGCTGTTTTTT. The chain uses TRBV19 and TRBJ2-2; no clear D. The V gene's germline CDR1 is LNHDA and CDR2 SQIVND (reference sequence). The V gene lost 4 bases and the J gene lost 0 bases, with 6 bases spanning the gap. This CDR3 comprises 14 residues.

This clone was counted a few times. This sequence joins TRBV5-6 and TRBJ2-1; D perhaps matches TRBD1 (7 bases). CDR3 length: 15 amino acids. Germline V lookup: CDR1 SGHDT, CDR2 YYEEEE. The V gene lost 2 bases and the J gene lost 3 bases, with 12 bases spanning the gap. The CDR3 bases are TGTGCCAGCAGCTTCCAGGGGGGCTACTACAATGAGCAGTTCTTC. The encoded protein is CASSFQGGYYNEQFF.

This clone appeared once. The chain uses TRBV3-1 (or the pseudogene TRBV3-2) and TRBJ2-5; D is unclear. Germline V CDR1 and CDR2: LGHDT, YNNKEL (reference sequence). There are 15 residues in the CDR3. V was trimmed by 0 bases and J by 5 bases, leaving 13 bases between them. This chain's CDR3 is CASSQDYSFRETQYF. The CDR3 region has the DNA TGTGCCAGCAGCCAAGATTACAGCTTCCGGGAGACCCAGTACTTC.

The chain couples TRBV2 to TRBJ1-2; 8 nucleotides agree with TRBD1. The V segment lost 1 base and the J segment 6 bases; nucleotides outside the gene matches: 1. The CDR3 length is 13 residues. The V gene's germline CDR1 is SNHLY and CDR2 FYNNEI. Here the CDR3 DNA reads TGTGCCAGCAGTGAAGACAGGGGGAATGGCTACACCTTC. Encoded protein: CASSEDRGNGYTF.

The gene calls are TRBV2 and TRBJ2-1; no definite D call. V shed 11 bases and J shed 8 bases, with 19 bases lying between them. The CDR3 loop spans 13 amino acids. Germline CDR1 is SNHLY and CDR2 is FYNNEI. CDR3 amino acids: CAASESFRHEQFF. The DNA of the CDR3 is TGTGCCGCCTCGGAGTCCTTTAGGCATGAGCAGTTCTTC.

This rearrangement joins TRBV3-1 (or the pseudogene TRBV3-2) to TRBJ2-3, with TRBD2 matching 8 bases. V lost 4 bases and J lost 3; bases outside the gene matches: 9. Germline lookup yields CDR1 LGHDT and CDR2 YNNKEL (reference sequence). The CDR3 length is 16 residues. Here the CDR3 DNA reads TGTGCCAGCAGCCTGACCACGGGCGGGAGGACAGATACGCAGTATTTT. It codes for CASSLTTGGRTDTQYF.

J is TRBJ2-1 and V is TRBV7-2; D is uncertain. Germline CDR1 is SGHTA and CDR2 is FQGNSA. V shed 2 bases and J shed 0 bases, with 8 bases lying between them. There are 15 residues in the CDR3. The CDR3 loop is CASSLSENSYNEQFF. CDR3 DNA sequence: TGTGCCAGCAGCTTATCCGAGAACTCCTACAATGAGCAGTTCTTC.

The chain links TRBV5-1 to TRBJ2-7; 13 positions match TRBD2. Germline values: CDR1 SGHRS, CDR2 YFSETQ. The CDR3 totals 18 residues. The V and J ends lost 0 bases and 0 bases, in that order; junction bases with no gene match: 6. In DNA form, the CDR3 reads TGCGCCAGCAGCTTGGGGTTGACTAGCGGGGGGTTCTCCTACGAGCAGTACTTC. Translated, it gives CASSLGLTSGGFSYEQYF.

The chain is built from TRBV6-6 and TRBJ1-1; D is undetermined. Germline V CDR1 and CDR2: MNHNY, SVGAGI (reference sequence). This CDR3 contains 13 residues. Trimming removed 9 bases at V and 1 base at J, with 12 bases between. The CDR3 loop is CASSSGKNTEAFF. CDR3 DNA sequence: TGTGCCAGTTCGTCCGGGAAGAACACTGAAGCTTTCTTT.

The rearrangement joins TRBV4-3 to TRBJ1-6; possible D gene TRBD1, 5 bases. Looked up from germline, CDR1 is LGHNA and CDR2 is YSLEER. The V and J ends lost 1 base and 9 bases respectively, with 10 bases between them. The CDR3 consists of 14 residues. The DNA for the CDR3 is TGCGCCAGCAGCCAAGTTTCAAGGGGTTCACCCCTCCACTTT. It yields the protein CASSQVSRGSPLHF.

The chain couples TRBV7-2 to TRBJ1-1; TRBD1 is a possible D gene (5 bases). The CDR3 is 16 residues long. V was trimmed by 2 bases and J by 2 bases, leaving 15 bases between them. The germline V gene has CDR1 SGHTA and CDR2 FQGNSA. The CDR3 region has the DNA TGTGCCAGCAGCTTACTCCCGGGAGGGGTCAACACTGAAGCTTTCTTT. It encodes CASSLLPGGVNTEAFF.

This clone was counted between two and nine times. The chain has TRBV7-8 and TRBJ2-1; D is ambiguous. V was trimmed by 5 bases and J by 1 base, leaving 12 bases between them. The CDR3 contains 15 residues. CDR1 and CDR2 from the germline V gene are SGHVS and FQNEAQ. The chain's CDR3 is CASSPSPSSYNEQFF. The CDR3 DNA is TGTGCCAGCAGCCCATCCCCGAGTTCCTACAATGAGCAGTTCTTC.

The chain employs TRBV6-6 and TRBJ1-1, with TRBD1 matching over 7 bases. The germline CDR1 and CDR2 sequences are MNHNY and SVGAGI (reference sequence). V gave up 4 bases and J gave up 8 bases; unmatched junction bases: 16. CDR3 length equals 16 residues. CDR3 sequence reads: CASSSATMTGSREAFF. CDR3 sequence (DNA): TGTGCCAGCAGTTCTGCCACCATGACAGGGTCCCGGGAAGCTTTCTTT.

This clone occurred once. This sequence joins TRBV13 and TRBJ2-5; 13 nucleotides align to TRBD2. The CDR3 has 17 residues. V shed 1 base, J shed 5 bases, and the junction held 7 bases outside the gene matches. Germline V gives CDR1 PRHDT, CDR2 FYEKMQ (reference sequence). The CDR3 reads CASSLVGLAGVNETQYF. CDR3 bases: TGTGCCAGCAGCTTAGTAGGACTAGCGGGGGTCAACGAGACCCAGTACTTC.

The CDR3 reads CASSQTGQGRETQYF. CDR3 sequence (DNA): TGTGCCAGCAGCCAAACGGGACAGGGTAGAGAGACCCAGTACTTC. This chain joins TRBV5-6 and TRBJ2-5, with 9 nucleotides matching TRBD1. The CDR3 spans 15 residues. Germline trimming cut 4 bases from V and 4 bases from J; bases unmatched to any gene: 8. CDR1 is SGHDT, CDR2 YYEEEE, per germline.

The rearrangement uses TRBV7-6 and TRBJ2-3; 8 nucleotides line up with TRBD2. The V gene end was trimmed by 1 base and the J gene end by 6 bases; junction bases not matched to a gene: 9. Germline-derived CDR1 and CDR2 are SGHVS and FNYEAQ. The CDR3 has 16 amino acids. CDR3 sequence: CASSLGAGVMVDTQYF. CDR3 sequence (DNA): TGTGCCAGCAGCTTAGGAGCGGGGGTGATGGTGGATACGCAGTATTTT. The whole variable domain, filled in from reference TRBV7-6 and TRBJ2-3, reads GAGVSQSPRYKVTKRGQDVALRCDPISGHVSLYWYRQALGQGPEFLTYFNYEAQQDKSGLPNDRFSAERPEGSISTLTIQRTEQRDSAMYRCASSLGAGVMVDTQYFGPGTRLTVL.

V usage is TRBV12-3 or TRBV12-4 and J usage is TRBJ1-3, with D perhaps TRBD1 (5 bases). With 6 bases removed from V and 3 bases from J, the gap between germline ends came to 9 bases. This CDR3 contains 13 residues. The DNA of the CDR3 is TGTGCCAGCAGGCCGGGGGTTGGAAACACCATATATTTT. Amino acid sequence: CASRPGVGNTIYF.

The V gene is TRBV9, the J gene TRBJ1-2; TRBD1 agrees at 8 bases. This CDR3 spans 13 amino acids. Germline-derived CDR1 and CDR2 are SGDLS and YYNGEE. The junction had 3 bases not matched to a gene; V was cut back by 2 bases and J by 6 bases. The CDR3 region is CASSVRQGNGYTF. The DNA for the CDR3 is TGTGCCAGCAGCGTTCGACAGGGGAATGGCTACACCTTC.

The chain links TRBV4-3 to TRBJ1-1, with a tentative D call TRBD1 (5 bases). Trimming pared 2 bases from V and 4 bases from J, leaving 11 bases between. CDR3 length: 14 residues. The V gene's germline CDR1 is LGHNA and CDR2 YSLEER. Written as DNA, the CDR3 is TGCGCCAGCAGCCAATCCAGGGCGAGCACTGAAGCTTTCTTT. It translates to CASSQSRASTEAFF.

This chain joins TRBV27 and TRBJ2-7; the D gene is possibly TRBD1 (5 bases). The V end lost 3 bases, the J end lost 5 bases, and 14 bases lay between the germline ends. Germline V CDR1 and CDR2: MNHEY, SMNVEV (reference sequence). There are 14 residues in the CDR3. The CDR3 nucleotides read TGTGCCAGCAGTTTCTTCCCAGGGTTCAACGAGCAGTACTTC. It codes for CASSFFPGFNEQYF.

V gene TRBV5-1 combines with J gene TRBJ2-3, with D unclear. The CDR3 is 13 amino acids. The germline CDR1 and CDR2 sequences are SGHRS and YFSETQ. V was shortened by 0 bases and J by 4 bases, with 6 bases between the two germline ends. The CDR3 loop is CASSLAGSDTQYF. CDR3 coding DNA: TGCGCCAGCAGCTTGGCCGGGTCAGATACGCAGTATTTT.

This sequence joins TRBV4-2 and TRBJ1-4, with unresolved D. Germline values: CDR1 LGHNA, CDR2 YNFKEQ. The V end was cut by 4 bases, the J end by 0 bases, with 18 bases between. This CDR3 is built from 18 residues. Here the CDR3 reads CASSPSISLVATNEKLFF. CDR3 nucleotides: TGTGCCAGCAGCCCCAGTATTAGCCTAGTTGCAACTAATGAAAAACTGTTTTTT.

The V gene is TRBV5-6, the J gene TRBJ1-5, with TRBD1 identical over 7 bases. Germline CDR1 reads SGHDT; CDR2 reads YYEEEE. There are 16 residues in the CDR3. The ends lost 0 bases at V and 0 bases at J; junction bases unmatched: 3. CDR3 residues: CASSLDRGNSNQPQHF. The CDR3, as DNA: TGTGCCAGCAGCTTGGACAGGGGAAATAGCAATCAGCCCCAGCATTTT.

This chain joins TRBV12-3 or TRBV12-4 and TRBJ1-3; D is ambiguous. CDR3 length equals 12 residues. V lost 6 bases to trimming and J lost 7 bases, with 10 bases between them. The CDR3 loop reads CASSSPVNTIYF. CDR3 coding DNA: TGTGCCAGCAGCTCTCCGGTCAACACCATATATTTT.